This T cell receptor beta chain was identified during a study of OX40 agonist ivuxolimab in advanced cancers. Study-wide results and limits: CD8+ T cells showed, on average, more clonal expansion than CD4+ cells. Certain nonresponders additionally had low normalized T-cell clonal expansion.

V lost 1 base and J 3 bases, leaving 12 bases between the germline ends. Per the germline V gene, CDR1 is SGHAT and CDR2 is FQNNGV. The CDR3 loop spans 15 amino acids. Libraries were prepared by immunoSEQ multiplex PCR; TCRdb keeps only in-frame clonotypes and omits some of them. This table holds some 70,000 clones, 80% to 90% found once. Note on this clone: Antigen: not known.

This clonotype originated in an adult with an advanced solid tumor such as melanoma, head and neck, liver or kidney cancer. Sequenced here: CD4+ or CD8+ T cells sorted from blood, sampled in a trial of the OX40 agonist ivuxolimab. The chain carries TRBV11-2 and TRBJ2-5, with D perhaps TRBD1 or TRBD2 (5 bases each). The chain's CDR3 is CASSLGLGEKETQYF. The DNA of the CDR3 is TGTGCCAGCAGCTTAGGCCTGGGGGAGAAAGAGACCCAGTACTTC. The variable domain in full, with the rest retrieved from reference TRBV11-2 and TRBJ2-5, is EAGVAQSPRYKIIEKRQSVAFWCNPISGHATLYWYQQILGQGPKLLIQFQNNGVVDDSQLPKDRFSAERLKGVDSTLKIQPAKLEDSAVYLCASSLGLGEKETQYFGPGTRLLVL.